These 18 T cell receptor beta chains share one sample of origin, sequenced in a study of CD8 T cells in ankylosing spondylitis. TCRdb reanalysed the 5' RACE reads using MiXCR and keeps one entry per CDR3 protein. The sample contains nearly 250,000 distinct CDR3 sequences, roughly 32% of which appear only once. Source material: blood, either unsorted or a sorted T cell fraction (not recorded which). Every receptor here comes from a male donor with ankylosing spondylitis or in good health (not recorded which).

This clonotype was detected only a few times. The V and J genes are TRBV27 and TRBJ2-1, with unresolved D. V was shortened by 5 bases and J by 5 bases, with 16 bases between the two germline ends. This CDR3 comprises 15 residues. Germline V gene lookup returns CDR1 MNHEY and CDR2 SMNVEV (reference sequence). The CDR3 DNA follows: TGTGCCAGCAGTCCTAGACTCATTCCTAACAATGAGCAGTTCTTC. It encodes CASSPRLIPNNEQFF.

This clonotype was found a few times. The chain couples TRBV12-3 or TRBV12-4 to TRBJ2-1, with D perhaps TRBD1 (6 bases). The V end lost 5 bases, the J end lost 1 base, and 12 bases lay between the germline ends. The CDR3 is made up of 15 amino acids. The CDR3: CASSPHTGSYNEQFF. The CDR3, as DNA: TGTGCCAGCAGTCCCCACACAGGGTCCTACAATGAGCAGTTCTTC.

V is TRBV12-3 or TRBV12-4 and J is TRBJ2-1, with 8 bases aligning to TRBD2. The CDR3 is 13 amino acids. J gave up 7 bases and V 6 bases, and 5 bases lay outside the gene matches. The CDR3 region is CASRPGGANEQFF. CDR3 coding DNA: TGTGCCAGCAGGCCGGGGGGGGCGAATGAGCAGTTCTTC.

This chain uses TRBV27 with TRBJ2-1; the match to TRBD2 covers 8 bases. The CDR3 loop spans 13 amino acids. Per germline, CDR1 MNHEY and CDR2 SMNVEV (reference sequence). CDR3 in DNA: TGTAAAAAGCGGGGGAGCTCCTACAATGAGCAGTTCTTC. Amino acid sequence: CKKRGSSYNEQFF.

The chain recombines TRBV10-3 with TRBJ2-3, with a possible D match to TRBD1 (6 bases). The germline gives CDR1 ENHRY, CDR2 SYGVKD. The CDR3 has 14 residues. Trimming cost V 4 bases and J 8 bases, with 16 bases left between them. CDR3 DNA sequence: TGTGCCATCAGTGTTCGACAGGAAGGGGCTACGCAGTATTTT. Protein: CAISVRQEGATQYF.

On this clonotype: The germline gene is not matched at one end of the junction; a read error may be the cause. The rearrangement uses TRBV7-2 and TRBJ2-1; 8 bases are a match to TRBD2. This CDR3 has 14 amino acids. Germline V gives CDR1 SGHTA, CDR2 FQGNSA. CDR3 protein: CASSWGLAGNEHFF. The CDR3, as DNA: TGTGCCAGCAGCTGGGGGCTAGCGGGTAATGAGCACTTCTTC.

The chain links TRBV7-2 to TRBJ2-1; 9 bases fit TRBD2. V shed 2 bases and J 9 bases; nucleotides not matched to a gene: 14. The germline V gene has CDR1 SGHTA and CDR2 FQGNSA. The CDR3 extends over 17 amino acids. CDR3 nucleotides: TGTGCCAGCAGCTTACAGCGATGGCGGGGGGGCCTCGGTGAGCAGTTCTTC. This sequence encodes CASSLQRWRGGLGEQFF.

The chain recombines TRBV12-3 or TRBV12-4 with TRBJ2-1, with D possibly matching TRBD2 (6 bases). Trimming shortened V by 4 bases and J by 12 bases, and 19 bases separated the two germline ends. This CDR3 region has 14 residues. CDR3 sequence: CASSSEGRSVRQFF. CDR3 nucleotides: TGTGCCAGCAGTTCGGAGGGGCGGTCAGTTAGGCAGTTCTTC.

This clonotype was observed a handful of times. J is TRBJ2-5 and V is TRBV27, with 13 bases lining up with TRBD2. The CDR3 covers 16 residues. The V gene's germline CDR1 is MNHEY and CDR2 SMNVEV (reference sequence). The V gene end was trimmed by 0 bases and the J gene end by 3 bases; junction bases not matched to a gene: 1. CDR3 region: CASSLSGLAGEETQYF. The CDR3 DNA reads as TGTGCCAGCAGTTTATCAGGACTAGCGGGGGAAGAGACCCAGTACTTC.

The V call is TRBV5-1, the J call TRBJ2-7; TRBD1 might be the D (5 bases). Germline lookup yields CDR1 SGHRS and CDR2 YFSETQ. The CDR3 consists of 15 residues. V lost 4 bases and J lost 7, with 21 bases in between. CDR3 amino acids: CASSSSTRAVGEQYF. The CDR3 DNA sequence: TGCGCCAGCAGCAGCAGTACCAGGGCAGTTGGGGAGCAGTACTTC.

This clonotype was found a few times. The chain recombines TRBV20-1 with TRBJ1-5; 12 positions agree with TRBD1. V shed 6 bases, J shed 6 bases, and the junction held 12 bases outside the gene matches. The CDR3 is 16 residues long. The germline V gene encodes CDR1 DFQATT and CDR2 SNEGSKA (reference sequence). The CDR3 region has the DNA TGCAGTGCCCCATTTGGGGGACAGGGGGCTGGTCAGCCCCAGCATTTT. It encodes CSAPFGGQGAGQPQHF.

This chain connects TRBV10-1 to TRBJ2-2, with D uncertain. From germline, CDR1 is WNHNN and CDR2 SYGVQD (reference sequence). Trimming pared 6 bases from V and 6 bases from J, leaving 11 bases between. The CDR3 is 13 residues long. The CDR3 DNA follows: TGCGCCAGCAGACCGGACCCCGCCGGGGAGCTGTTTTTT. Protein sequence: CASRPDPAGELFF.

The V gene is TRBV6-1, the J gene TRBJ2-5; 7 bases are shared with TRBD1. This CDR3 is built from 16 residues. The ends lost 5 bases at V and 3 bases at J; junction bases unmatched: 12. The germline V gene has CDR1 MNHNS and CDR2 SASEGT. CDR3: CASSQPRDSFEETQYF. CDR3 coding DNA: TGTGCCAGCAGTCAGCCCCGGGACAGCTTTGAAGAGACCCAGTACTTC.

The sample holds a few counts of this clonotype. V usage is TRBV4-2 and J usage is TRBJ1-5; 11 bases map to TRBD1. The J segment lost 5 bases and the V segment lost 1 base, leaving 1 base of the junction unmatched. The CDR3 has 15 residues. In germline, CDR1 is LGHNA, CDR2 YNFKEQ. The CDR3 DNA follows: TGTGCCAGCAGCCAAGGGGACAGGGGGGATCAGCCCCAGCATTTT. Residues: CASSQGDRGDQPQHF.

This clonotype was detected only a few times. The gene calls are TRBV28 and TRBJ2-7, with a tentative D call TRBD1 (6 bases). The CDR3 has 14 residues. The V and J ends lost 6 bases and 4 bases respectively, with 16 bases between them. Germline V gene data show CDR1 as MDHEN and CDR2 as SYDVKM. CDR3 coding DNA: TGTGCCAGCAGACCCACAGGGACGGTTTACGAGCAGTACTTC. Its translation is CASRPTGTVYEQYF.

This clonotype was seen repeatedly, ten times or more. This rearrangement joins TRBV20-1 to TRBJ2-7; the match to TRBD1 covers 10 bases. The length of the CDR3 is 14 residues. Trimming removed 5 bases from V and 3 bases from J; junction bases left unmatched: 7. CDR1 and CDR2 from the germline V gene are DFQATT and SNEGSKA (reference sequence). CDR3 in amino acids: CSAAPGTGDYEQYF. The CDR3 DNA sequence: TGCAGTGCTGCCCCAGGGACAGGGGACTACGAGCAGTACTTC.

The gene calls are TRBV3-1 and TRBJ2-4; D may be TRBD1 or TRBD2 (5 bases each). CDR1 is LGHDT, CDR2 YNNKEL, per germline (reference sequence). This CDR3 contains 15 residues. V was shortened by 9 bases and J by 8 bases, with 23 bases between the two germline ends. The CDR3 DNA follows: TGTGCCAGTGGAACCCGTCAGGGCTTGGGGGACATTCAGTACTTC. Its protein is CASGTRQGLGDIQYF. Using reference TRBV3-1 and TRBJ2-4 for the parts outside the CDR3, the full variable domain is DTAVSQTPKYLVTQMGNDKSIKCEQNLGHDTMYWYKQDSKKFLKIMFSYNNKELIINETVPNRFSPKSPDKAHLNLHINSLELGDSAVYFCASGTRQGLGDIQYFGAGTRLSVL.

The V call is TRBV7-8, the J call TRBJ2-3; weak D call: TRBD2 (6 bases). There are 16 residues in the CDR3. The V gene lost 3 bases and the J gene lost 4 bases, with 17 bases spanning the gap. CDR1 and CDR2 from the germline V gene are SGHVS and FQNEAQ. DNA of the CDR3: TGTGCCAGCAGCTTGACGGGAGAGGGAGGCCCAGATACGCAGTATTTT. It encodes CASSLTGEGGPDTQYF.